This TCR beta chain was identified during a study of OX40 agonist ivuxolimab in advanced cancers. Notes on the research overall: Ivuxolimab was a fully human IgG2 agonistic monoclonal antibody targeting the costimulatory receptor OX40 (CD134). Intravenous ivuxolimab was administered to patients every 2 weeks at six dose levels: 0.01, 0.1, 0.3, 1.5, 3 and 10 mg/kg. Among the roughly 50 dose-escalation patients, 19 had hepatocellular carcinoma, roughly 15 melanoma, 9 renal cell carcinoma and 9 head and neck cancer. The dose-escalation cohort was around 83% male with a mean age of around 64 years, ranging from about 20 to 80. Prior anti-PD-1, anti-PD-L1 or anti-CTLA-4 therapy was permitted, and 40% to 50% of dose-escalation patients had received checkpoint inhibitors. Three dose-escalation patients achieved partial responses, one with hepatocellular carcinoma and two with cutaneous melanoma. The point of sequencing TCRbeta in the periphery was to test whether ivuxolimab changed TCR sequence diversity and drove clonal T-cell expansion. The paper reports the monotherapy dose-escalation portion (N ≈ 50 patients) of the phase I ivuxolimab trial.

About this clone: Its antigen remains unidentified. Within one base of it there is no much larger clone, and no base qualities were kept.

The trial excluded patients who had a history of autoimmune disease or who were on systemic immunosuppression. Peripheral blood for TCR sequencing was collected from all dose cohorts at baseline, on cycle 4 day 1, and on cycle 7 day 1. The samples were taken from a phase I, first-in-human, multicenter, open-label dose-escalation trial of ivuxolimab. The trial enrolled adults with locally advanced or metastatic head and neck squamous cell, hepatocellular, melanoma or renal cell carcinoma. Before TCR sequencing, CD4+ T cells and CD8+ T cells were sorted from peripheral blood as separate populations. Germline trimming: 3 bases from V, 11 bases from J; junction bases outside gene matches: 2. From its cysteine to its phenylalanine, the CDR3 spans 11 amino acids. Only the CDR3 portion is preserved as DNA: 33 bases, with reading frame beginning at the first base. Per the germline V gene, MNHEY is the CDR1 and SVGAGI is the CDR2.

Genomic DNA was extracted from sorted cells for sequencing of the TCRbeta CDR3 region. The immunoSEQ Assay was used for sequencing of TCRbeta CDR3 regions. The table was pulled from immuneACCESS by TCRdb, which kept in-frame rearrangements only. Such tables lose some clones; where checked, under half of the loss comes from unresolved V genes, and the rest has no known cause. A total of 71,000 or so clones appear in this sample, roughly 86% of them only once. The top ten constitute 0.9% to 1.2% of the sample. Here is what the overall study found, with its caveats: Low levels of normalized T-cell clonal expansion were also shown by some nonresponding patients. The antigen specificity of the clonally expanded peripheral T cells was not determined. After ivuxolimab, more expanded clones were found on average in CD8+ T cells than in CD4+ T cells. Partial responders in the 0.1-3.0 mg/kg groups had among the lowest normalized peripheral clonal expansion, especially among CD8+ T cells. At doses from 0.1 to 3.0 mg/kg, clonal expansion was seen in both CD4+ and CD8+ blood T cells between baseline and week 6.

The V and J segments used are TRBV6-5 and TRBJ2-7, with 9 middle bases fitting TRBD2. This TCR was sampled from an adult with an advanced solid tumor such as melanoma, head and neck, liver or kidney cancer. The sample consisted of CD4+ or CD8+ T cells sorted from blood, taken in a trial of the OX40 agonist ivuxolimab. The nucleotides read TGTGCCAGCAGTTATAGCGGGAGTAAGTACTTC. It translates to CASSYSGSKYF.